What follows are 27 T cell receptor beta chains derived from one specimen sequenced in a study of Ad26.COV2.S vaccination and SARS-CoV-2 variants. Treatment of the sample: 19 received Ad26.COV2.S at low or high dose, single or two shots; 5 received placebo; per-sample allocation not given. At day 63 after the first vaccine or placebo injection, samples were drawn. Data came from immunoSEQ multiplex PCR; TCRdb stores just in-frame clones and leaves some out. The data hold hundreds of thousands of clones, with about 89% observed a single time. Sequencing used peripheral blood, obtained in a trial of Ad26.COV2.S vaccine versus placebo. The receptors were sampled from a person aged 18-60 years who received the Ad26.COV2.S COVID-19 vaccine or a placebo.

Note on this clone: Other DNA variants within this sample encode the same CDR3. The rearrangement joins TRBV30 to TRBJ2-3; 8 bases are a match to TRBD2. Trimming removed 2 bases from V and 3 bases from J; junction bases left unmatched: 7. The germline V gene encodes CDR1 GTSNPN and CDR2 SVGIG (reference sequence). This CDR3 spans 15 amino acids. CDR3 sequence: CAWSSGGGATDTQYF. The CDR3 region has the DNA TGTGCCTGGAGTTCGGGAGGGGGGGCGACAGATACGCAGTATTTT.

This chain links TRBV14 with TRBJ2-1; 11 nucleotides align to TRBD1. The J segment lost 9 bases and the V segment lost 4 bases, leaving 11 bases of the junction unmatched. CDR3 size: 16 residues. Germline CDR1 reads SGHDN; CDR2 reads FVKESK. The CDR3 protein is CASSRRSGTGGIEQFF. The CDR3 DNA follows: TGTGCCAGCAGCCGACGCTCCGGGACAGGGGGTATTGAGCAGTTCTTC. The full variable domain, in which reference TRBV14 and TRBJ2-1 provide the parts outside the CDR3, is EAGVTQFPSHSVIEKGQTVTLRCDPISGHDNLYWYRRVMGKEIKFLLHFVKESKQDESGMPNNRFLAERTGGTYSTLKVQPAELEDSGVYFCASSRRSGTGGIEQFFGPGTRLTVL.

With respect to this clone: The same CDR3 can be traced to other DNA sequences in this sample. Here the CDR3 DNA reads TGTGCCAGCAGTCACAGGGCGAACACTGAAGCTTTCTTT. This translates into CASSHRANTEAFF. This chain links TRBV6-5 with TRBJ1-1; D may be TRBD1 (6 bases). This CDR3 is built from 13 residues. Germline V CDR1 and CDR2: MNHEY, SVGAGI. Deletions cut 5 bases from V and 1 base from J, with 8 bases between.

The chain links TRBV9 to TRBJ1-3; 10 bases align to TRBD1. Germline CDR1 and CDR2: SGDLS and YYNGEE. The CDR3 is made up of 18 amino acids. The V segment lost 3 bases and the J segment 3 bases; nucleotides outside the gene matches: 12. The CDR3 here is CASSAARDRGSVGNTIYF. Written as DNA, the CDR3 is TGTGCCAGCAGCGCCGCCCGGGACAGGGGTTCAGTTGGAAACACCATATATTTT.

The rearrangement uses TRBV2 and TRBJ2-3, with no clear D. This CDR3 is 14 amino acids long. V was shortened by 4 bases and J by 4 bases, with 12 bases between the two germline ends. Germline lookup yields CDR1 SNHLY and CDR2 FYNNEI. This chain's CDR3 is CASSVLPPSDTQYF. Here the CDR3 DNA reads TGTGCCAGCAGTGTTCTCCCGCCCTCAGATACGCAGTATTTT.

The chain couples TRBV5-8 to TRBJ2-3, with 10 bases aligning to TRBD2. The germline CDR1 and CDR2 sequences are SGHTS and YDEGEE. The V gene end was trimmed by 4 bases and the J gene end by 4 bases; junction bases not matched to a gene: 6. The CDR3 covers 15 residues. Here the CDR3 DNA reads TGTGCCAGCAGCCGGACTAGCGGAACCCCAGATACGCAGTATTTT. Its translation is CASSRTSGTPDTQYF.

The rearrangement links TRBV5-4 to TRBJ2-7, with 9 bases that match TRBD1. After removal of 0 bases from V and 7 bases from J, the junction contained 8 bases not matched to a gene. The CDR3 extends over 15 amino acids. Germline CDR1 reads SGHNT; CDR2 reads YYREEE (reference sequence). The CDR3 loop is CASSLGGTGMREQYF. The CDR3 DNA reads TGTGCCAGCAGCTTGGGTGGGACAGGGATGAGAGAGCAGTACTTC.

This chain uses TRBV19 with TRBJ2-2; a possible D gene is TRBD2 (5 bases). The CDR3 runs 16 residues. Trimming cost V 5 bases and J 2 bases, with 15 bases left between them. Germline V gene sequence: CDR1 LNHDA, CDR2 SQIVND (reference sequence). This CDR3 is CASSFRERANTGELFF. The CDR3 coding sequence is TGTGCCAGTAGTTTCCGGGAAAGAGCAAACACCGGGGAGCTGTTTTTT.

This chain connects TRBV30 to TRBJ2-1; 9 bases are a match to TRBD2. Germline V gives CDR1 GTSNPN, CDR2 SVGIG (reference sequence). The CDR3 covers 14 residues. Germline trimming cut 3 bases from V and 8 bases from J; bases unmatched to any gene: 8. The CDR3 sequence is CAWRLRGGIDEQFF. Here the CDR3 DNA reads TGTGCCTGGAGGCTGCGGGGGGGCATCGATGAGCAGTTCTTC.

The chain recombines TRBV4-1 with TRBJ1-1; possible D gene TRBD1, 5 bases. This CDR3 is built from 16 residues. The V gene lost 3 bases and the J gene lost 6 bases, with 20 bases spanning the gap. In germline, CDR1 is MGHRA, CDR2 YSYEKL. CDR3 protein: CASSHALPTQGAEAFF. The CDR3 DNA reads TGCGCCAGCAGCCACGCCTTGCCAACGCAGGGCGCTGAAGCTTTCTTT.

The chain carries TRBV7-6 and TRBJ2-7; D uncertain. The germline V and J ends were trimmed by 4 bases and 4 bases, with 11 bases remaining between them. Per germline, CDR1 SGHVS and CDR2 FNYEAQ. The CDR3 covers 13 residues. The CDR3 DNA reads TGTGCCAGCAGCTCCGATTCCAATTACGAGCAGTACTTC. Translated, it gives CASSSDSNYEQYF.

The V and J genes are TRBV2 and TRBJ1-5; tentatively, D is TRBD1 (5 bases). The V gene lost 0 bases and the J gene lost 1 base, with 7 bases spanning the gap. The CDR3 contains 15 residues. Germline V gives CDR1 SNHLY, CDR2 FYNNEI. Here the CDR3 DNA reads TGTGCCAGCAGTGAAGCGGGACGAAGCAATCAGCCCCAGCATTTT. Translating gives CASSEAGRSNQPQHF.

The chain is built from TRBV5-4 and TRBJ2-3; TRBD2 matches at 10 bases. V dropped 5 bases and J dropped 0; count of bases not matched to a gene: 6. Germline-derived CDR1 and CDR2 are SGHNT and YYREEE (reference sequence). The CDR3 sequence is 16 residues long. CDR3 DNA sequence: TGTGCCAGCAGATCGCGGACTAGCGGTAGCACAGATACGCAGTATTTT. Translating gives CASRSRTSGSTDTQYF. Full variable domain (rest looked up from reference TRBV5-4 and TRBJ2-3): ETGVTQSPTHLIKTRGQQVTLRCSSQSGHNTVSWYQQALGQGPQFIFQYYREEENGRGNFPPRFSGLQFPNYSSELNVNALELDDSALYLCASRSRTSGSTDTQYFGPGTRLTVL.

The chain is built from TRBV30 and TRBJ1-2; 12 bases agree with TRBD1. The V gene's germline CDR1 is GTSNPN and CDR2 SVGIG (reference sequence). The CDR3 covers 16 residues. After removal of 0 bases from V and 8 bases from J, the junction contained 10 bases not matched to a gene. CDR3 sequence (DNA): TGTGCCTGGAGTGTATTCGGGACAGGGGGCGCGTGGGGCTACACCTTC. Its protein product is CAWSVFGTGGAWGYTF.

This clone was counted a single time. This chain connects TRBV30 to TRBJ1-5, with D possibly being TRBD1 (6 bases). CDR3 length: 15 residues. Deletions cut 1 base from V and 1 base from J, with 11 bases between. Germline V gives CDR1 GTSNPN, CDR2 SVGIG (reference sequence). The CDR3: CAWSARTVSNQPQHF. The CDR3 coding sequence is TGTGCCTGGAGTGCCCGGACAGTAAGCAATCAGCCCCAGCATTTT.

The J gene is TRBJ2-5, the V gene TRBV12-3 or TRBV12-4, with D uncertain. Trimming cost V 0 bases and J 4 bases, with 6 bases left between them. The CDR3 runs to 13 residues. The CDR3 region has the DNA TGTGCCAGCAGTTTAGCGCGCGGAGAGACCCAGTACTTC. The encoded protein is CASSLARGETQYF.

This clone was observed a single time. The chain couples TRBV3-1 (or the pseudogene TRBV3-2) to TRBJ2-2; D may correspond to TRBD1 or TRBD2 (5 bases each). V was pared by 7 bases and J by 2 bases, with 14 bases between. Germline assignment: CDR1 LGHDT and CDR2 YNNKEL (reference sequence). This CDR3 is 15 amino acids long. For the CDR3, the DNA is TGTGCCAGCACATTCTACGGGGCCAACACCGGGGAGCTGTTTTTT. Translating it yields CASTFYGANTGELFF.

As regards this clone: Other nucleotide sequences from this sample produce the same CDR3. The rearrangement links TRBV30 to TRBJ2-7; 9 bases match TRBD2. This CDR3 region has 13 residues. In germline, CDR1 is GTSNPN, CDR2 SVGIG (reference sequence). The V and J ends lost 2 bases and 2 bases, in that order; junction bases with no gene match: 1. This CDR3 is CAWSSGRTYEQYF. The DNA for the CDR3 is TGTGCCTGGAGTAGCGGGAGGACCTACGAGCAGTACTTC.

The J gene is TRBJ1-1, the V gene TRBV7-8; D is perhaps TRBD1 (6 bases). Trimming left V 1 base short and J 4 bases short, with 13 bases between. The CDR3 is 15 amino acids. Germline values: CDR1 SGHVS, CDR2 FQNEAQ. The CDR3 loop reads CASSLVGGSSTEAFF. The CDR3 coding sequence is TGTGCCAGCAGCTTAGTTGGGGGCTCGAGCACTGAAGCTTTCTTT.

This chain links TRBV9 with TRBJ2-5; D is undetermined. This CDR3 contains 14 residues. V was pared by 0 bases and J by 1 base, with 7 bases between. In germline, CDR1 is SGDLS, CDR2 YYNGEE. The CDR3 region has the DNA TGTGCCAGCAGCGTAGAACCGATCCAAGAGACCCAGTACTTC. Its translation: CASSVEPIQETQYF.

The chain combines TRBV6-1 with TRBJ1-5; D is unresolved. Germline values: CDR1 MNHNS, CDR2 SASEGT. V was cut by 3 bases and J by 0 bases, with 9 bases left in between. CDR3 length: 15 amino acids. DNA of the CDR3: TGTGCCAGCAGTGAGGAGAGGAATAGCAATCAGCCCCAGCATTTT. This encodes CASSEERNSNQPQHF.

This clone was counted only a few times. The V and J genes are TRBV6-6 and TRBJ1-2; 9 positions agree with TRBD1. The CDR3 is 16 amino acids. V shed 4 bases, J shed 7 bases, and the junction held 13 bases outside the gene matches. Germline V lookup: CDR1 MNHNY, CDR2 SVGAGI (reference sequence). The CDR3 nucleotides read TGTGCCAGCAGTTTACAGGGGGCCCCACAAATCTTTGGCTACACCTTC. It is translated as CASSLQGAPQIFGYTF.

The chain links TRBV7-2 to TRBJ1-5; D is ambiguous. Trimming stripped 2 bases from V and 5 bases from J, with 13 bases between. The CDR3 extends over 15 amino acids. Germline V CDR1 and CDR2: SGHTA, FQGNSA. CDR3 in amino acids: CASSLSITPDQPQHF. The CDR3 DNA follows: TGTGCCAGCAGCTTAAGTATCACCCCAGATCAGCCCCAGCATTTT. The whole variable domain, filled in from reference TRBV7-2 and TRBJ1-5, reads GAGVSQSPSNKVTEKGKDVELRCDPISGHTALYWYRQSLGQGLEFLIYFQGNSAPDKSGLPSDRFSAERTGGSVSTLTIQRTQQEDSAVYLCASSLSITPDQPQHFGDGTRLSIL.

V gene TRBV5-1 combines with J gene TRBJ1-1; the D gene is possibly TRBD1 (6 bases). CDR1 SGHRS and CDR2 YFSETQ come from the germline V gene. This CDR3 has 14 residues. The germline V and J ends were trimmed by 4 bases and 8 bases, with 18 bases remaining between them. The CDR3, as DNA: TGCGCCAGCAGCCGGGGGGCCAACTTGGCAGAAGCTTTCTTT. It translates to CASSRGANLAEAFF.

The rearrangement joins TRBV30 to TRBJ2-4; D gene ambiguous. V was shortened by 0 bases and J by 6 bases, with 15 bases between the two germline ends. The CDR3 is 15 amino acids. Per germline, CDR1 GTSNPN and CDR2 SVGIG (reference sequence). The CDR3 here is CAWSVFQGRTNIQYF. CDR3 coding DNA: TGTGCCTGGAGTGTCTTCCAAGGCCGAACAAACATTCAGTACTTC.

The chain combines TRBV3-1 (or the pseudogene TRBV3-2) with TRBJ1-5; D gene ambiguous. In germline, CDR1 is LGHDT, CDR2 YNNKEL (reference sequence). V was trimmed by 1 base and J by 2 bases, leaving 12 bases between them. CDR3 length equals 16 residues. The chain's CDR3 is CASSQGSGLGNQPQHF. The CDR3 DNA is TGTGCCAGCAGCCAAGGCTCCGGGTTGGGCAATCAGCCCCAGCATTTT.

The V gene is TRBV21-1, the J gene TRBJ1-6. TRBV21-1 is a pseudogene locus. The CDR3 has 11 amino acids. The CDR3 region has the DNA TGTGCCAGCAGCAGCAATTCACCCCTCCACTTT. Protein product: CASSSNSPLHF.